This TCR beta chain comes out of a study of cytomegalovirus exposure and HLA in healthy donors (dated by TCRdb to 2016 to 2017). About the full investigation: According to an earlier analysis of a few hundred of the donors, about 179 million T cells yielded some 110 million unique TCR beta sequences and less than 300 Gb of sequence data. About 280 gigabases of sequencing data and around 90 million unique TCR sequences made up an early release that covered over 550 HLA-typed donors. The genetic ancestry cluster associated with self-reported Caucasian donors included 70% to 85% of the roughly 360 genotyped donors. The aim of the study was to test whether cataloging public T cell receptors could identify signatures of past pathogen exposure. Using immunosequencing, the study profiled T cell repertoires from about 650 subjects and related those repertoires to cytomegalovirus serostatus. A separate validation cohort of about 110 different subjects was used in addition to the roughly 720-subject first cohort. High-throughput TCR immunosequencing, statistical association of individual TCRs with disease status, and machine learning were combined to predict cytomegalovirus infection status. To study patterns of TCR occurrence, a later analysis re-analyzed previously published TCR beta repertoires from around 670 donors and added high-resolution HLA genotyping. The later analysis used no new phenotypic data to find candidate immune exposures, relying instead on TCR beta sequences and their occurrence across donors. An earlier analysis of around 580 of the donors used high-throughput TCR beta sequencing to judge whether each TCR beta V gene segment behaved as functional or pseudogenic. Donor age, sex, ethnicity and CMV serostatus were compiled together with the repertoire data. A later genetic analysis used genome-wide SNP genotypes for about 55% of the 666 donors, treating that subset as a discovery cohort. Every discovery cohort repertoire had been produced on one sequencing platform. HLA typing covered class I and class II loci at four-digit resolution. Typing coverage varied by locus: roughly 620-640 donors for A, B, C, DRB1 and DQB1; approximately 500 for DQA1; 606 for DPA1; around 450 for DPB1. A few DR-DQ haplotypes were treated as single units for association and clustering because of strong linkage in the cohort. Across 300 to 400 genotyped donors of the cohort, an average of about 240,000 unique TCR beta nucleotide sequences per donor were sequenced, and approximately 17% of those sequences were non-productive. Study-wide findings and limitations: According to the authors, the approach could potentially be generalized to other disease states and immunological phenotypes. HLA typing was unavailable for some donors at each locus, so association tests used only the typed subset. In a later analysis, the rate of TCR association differed among HLA loci, with DRB1 alleles having the most associated TCRs and HLA-C alleles having the fewest. A later analysis found that most CMV-associated TCR beta chains appeared HLA-restricted, with HLA associations seemingly driven largely by CMV exposure. In an earlier analysis of 450 to 750 of the donors, most TCR beta V segments appeared in productive rearrangements about 87% or about 30% of the time, broadly matching IMGT annotations. Strong co-occurrence of HLA alleles, especially DR and DQ, made assigning TCR associations to individual alleles difficult. The sequencing pipeline was judged likely to have produced a cluster of highly shared sequence variants as a technical artifact. A further reported finding was that TCR beta sequences accurately predicted the HLA-A and HLA-B alleles for most subjects in the first cohort. The 87-base-pair reads could not distinguish some IMGT-functional V segments, including TRBV6-2 and TRBV6-3, so those segments were excluded. At a false discovery rate of 0.05, a later analysis linked some 18,000 TCR beta sequences to specific HLA alleles. The presence/absence analyses assumed that sequencing depth was roughly uniform across donors, and that assumption may not be true. In a later genetic analysis, fewer N-insertions in productive TCRs were reported among donors in an Asian-associated ancestry cluster than the 666-donor mean. In a later genetic analysis, a missense DCLRE1C variant was associated with V-gene and J-gene trimming of TCR beta chains, and the association was replicated in an independent cohort. Cytomegalovirus status was reported to be diagnosed by the classifier with high specificity and sensitivity in both the original and validation cohorts. Most TCR sequences were observed very rarely across donors, whereas some public TCRs were present in many individuals. In a later analysis, HLA-associated TCR beta chains showed more clonal expansion and lower generation probabilities than non-associated chains that were equally common. In vitro tests confirmed that a few of the cytomegalovirus-associated TCR beta chains recognize cytomegalovirus antigens. In this cohort, only TCR beta chains were sequenced, and detectable features were limited by the absence of alpha or paired-chain data. The only immune exposure information available for the cohort was CMV serostatus. Linkage disequilibrium might explain the correlated functional status among segregating V segments, but an unknown experimental factor could not be excluded. The earlier analysis of fewer than 750 of the donors excluded some 16 rarely observed V segments, including chromosome 9 orphons, because counts were too low. According to a later analysis, parvovirus B19, influenza, CMV and Epstein-Barr virus appeared linked to several top co-occurrence clusters. In the study, some 160 TCR beta chains were listed as associated with cytomegalovirus.

At the junction V is shortened by 7 bases and J by 2 bases, with 14 bases in between. Including cysteine and phenylalanine, the CDR3 has 14 amino acids. The CDR3 DNA has 42 bases and is translated from base 1. CDR1 and CDR2 are read off the germline V gene as LGHNT and FRNRAP. This clone was counted a few times. There is no known antigen for this receptor. No much larger clone is present one base from it, and per-base qualities are unavailable. Library preparation used the immunoSEQ multiplex PCR assay. For the multiplex PCR, a mixture combining 60 forward primers for TCR Vbeta segments and 13 reverse primers for TCR Jbeta segments was used. Amplification of the CDR3 region of rearranged TCR beta genes was performed with a multiplex PCR assay on genomic DNA. On the Illumina HiSeq System, the amplified TCR beta libraries were sequenced as 87-base-pair reads. In the paper's pipeline: In a later analysis, some 80 million unique TCR beta chains were counted across the roughly 700 repertoires, and about 9.9 million of these chains were shared by at least two donors. Raw reads were error-corrected and collapsed into unique sequences by a nearest-neighbor algorithm in which closely related sequences were merged to remove PCR and sequencing errors. To assign V, D and J gene segments, CDR3 sequences were aligned to IMGT reference sequences. For a sequence to be retained, a match of at least six nucleotides to both a V gene segment and a J gene segment was required. A rearrangement was called productive if the CDR3 had no stop codons and remained in frame with V and J, and every other rearrangement was called non-productive. CDR3 was defined by IMGT convention, running from the second conserved V-encoded cysteine to the conserved J-encoded phenylalanine. The earlier analysis of about 570 of the donors excluded any sequence lacking an unambiguous match to a single V gene segment. An earlier analysis of approximately 590 of the donors called V segments functional above 56.7% productive rearrangements and segregating when the between-donor standard deviation exceeded 5%. A statistical classification framework was built for diagnosing cytomegalovirus status from the catalog of TCR beta chain sequences. In a later analysis, V and J genes were assigned by comparing TCR nucleotide sequences against IMGT/GENE-DB human TR gene sequences. In a later analysis, CDR3 sequences and most-parsimonious VDJ recombination scenarios were assigned using the TCRdist pipeline. In a later analysis, each TCR beta chain was defined by its CDR3 amino acid sequence together with its V-gene family, and reads without a unique V-gene family were excluded. As a way to deal with suspected cross-contamination and a sequencing artifact, a later analysis dropped 450 to 700 nucleotide sequences that were highly shared and had low generation probability. In a later analysis, a clonal expansion index for each public chain was calculated from normalized within-repertoire ranks of inferred template counts. In a later analysis, generation probabilities were computed using a VDJ recombination model fitted to out-of-frame rearrangements, and the results were checked against IGoR. Hypergeometric tests were used in a later analysis to score TCR-TCR, TCR-HLA and TCR-CMV co-occurrence, with a repertoire-size bias correction applied to the TCR pairs. A later analysis estimated false discovery rates by permuting HLA or CMV assignments 20 times. In a later analysis, co-occurring TCRs were grouped using DBSCAN, and TCRdist sequence similarity was added for clustering within HLA-allele-positive subsets. Co-occurrence clustering excluded repertoires with fewer than 30,000 or more than 120,000 public chains, plus five with anomalous nucleotide sharing. Here the immuneACCESS table is served through TCRdb, limited to in-frame sequences with V and J called. Missing clones are a known gap in these copies; in checked studies unresolved V genes cover under half, and the rest lacks a known reason. That table is the source of V, J and clone size, and D and trimming were worked out from the DNA. This sample gives some 65,000 clones in total; about 73% of them show up just once. Approximately 11% of the sample comes from the top ten.

The cohort consisted of 600 to 700 healthy bone marrow donors. At the time of sampling, all cohort members were nominally healthy, though unrecorded immune exposures were likely present. The donor was CMV seronegative and was included in the group of 352 seronegative cohort members. A peripheral blood sample was collected from each donor, and TCR beta sequencing was performed on peripheral blood mononuclear cells. The Qiagen DNeasy Blood Extraction Kit was used to extract genomic DNA from the blood cell samples. The source of this sequence is a woman aged 25 to 39 in good health and CMV-seronegative. The V and J genes are TRBV12-5 and TRBJ1-1; the D gene is perhaps TRBD1, on 5 matching bases. The sample comprised PBMCs. The DNA reads as follows: TGTGCTAGTGCCCCCGACGGGGGTAACACTGAAGCTTTCTTT. Its coded protein is CASAPDGGNTEAFF. Beyond the CDR3, the reference TRBV12-5 and TRBJ1-1 genes provide the residues; the full variable domain reads: DARVTQTPRHKVTEMGQEVTMRCQPILGHNTVFWYRQTMMQGLELLAYFRNRAPLDDSGMPKDRFSAEMPDATLATLKIQPSEPRDSAVYFCASAPDGGNTEAFFGQGTRLTVV.